A single T cell receptor (beta chain) is shown here with its context. The sample originates from a study of blood T cell repertoires in COVID-19. Background on the study: T cells, B-cell-depleted T cells, or PBMCs supplied cDNA or gDNA.

Authors' methods: Amplified reference gene primers provided the basis for estimating nucleated cell counts. Sequencing used immunoSEQ multiplex PCR; TCRdb keeps in-frame clones, though not all of them. V and J calls plus clone size are reproduced from that table; the DNA served to infer D and trimming. The data hold 95,000 to 100,000 clones, with 70% to 90% observed a single time. The specimen sequenced was peripheral blood. The receptor comes from a human donor with COVID-19, enrolled during active disease. The donor label of this sample is uncertain.

CDR3 protein: CASSADPGQASNTEAFF. The CDR3 nucleotides read TGTGCCAGCAGCGCAGACCCGGGACAGGCCTCGAACACTGAAGCTTTCTTT. This rearrangement joins TRBV9 to TRBJ1-1; 8 nucleotides align to TRBD1. The CDR3 is made up of 17 amino acids. Trimming cost V 3 bases and J 1 base; bases outside gene matches: 11. Germline CDR1 reads SGDLS; CDR2 reads YYNGEE.